Below, 17 T cell receptor beta chains from the same sample are listed, as sequenced in a study of early T cells in non-severe SARS-CoV-2 infection (dated by TCRdb to the early 2020s). Library preparation employed 5' RACE. Instrument on record: NextSeq 500. TCRdb reprocessing: public reads trimmed at Q25 with fastp, clones called with MiXCR, in-frame beta chains kept. All rows with the same CDR3 protein become a single entry with the most common DNA and genes. This sample is represented by approximately 70,000 distinct CDR3 sequences; roughly 4.6% of them were singletons. The ten largest clones take up 3.6% of the sample. The specimen was whole blood, collected at baseline. These receptors were taken from an adult who was a healthcare worker with PCR-confirmed SARS-CoV-2 infection or an uninfected control (not recorded which). The donor label of this sample is uncertain.

The V and J genes are TRBV6-2 or TRBV6-3 and TRBJ2-1, with D possibly being TRBD1 (7 bases). The CDR3 extends over 11 amino acids. Per the germline V gene, CDR1 is MNHEY and CDR2 is SVGEGT. V was trimmed by 6 bases and J by 9 bases, leaving 9 bases between them. For the CDR3, the DNA is TGTGCCAGCAGCCAGGGGGGTGAGCAGTTCTTC. This sequence encodes CASSQGGEQFF.

V usage is TRBV29-1 and J usage is TRBJ2-7; D possibly corresponds to TRBD2 (5 bases). CDR1 is SQVTM, CDR2 ANQGSEA, per germline. CDR3 length equals 13 residues. V lost 7 bases to trimming and J lost 3 bases, with 16 bases between them. The CDR3 reads CSAQRGLDYEQYF. In DNA form, the CDR3 reads TGCAGCGCTCAAAGAGGGTTGGACTACGAGCAGTACTTC.

This clonotype was counted many times. The chain carries TRBV7-2 and TRBJ2-1, with 8 positions matching TRBD2. The germline gives CDR1 SGHTA, CDR2 FQGNSA. The trim removed 6 bases at V and 7 bases at J, leaving 11 bases unmatched. The CDR3 has 15 residues. The CDR3 sequence: CASSFSGATRNEQFF. The CDR3 DNA is TGTGCCAGCAGTTTTAGCGGGGCAACAAGGAATGAGCAGTTCTTC.

The chain carries TRBV28 and TRBJ1-5, with 10 bases lining up with TRBD1. Germline V CDR1 and CDR2: MDHEN, SYDVKM. This CDR3 has 16 residues. The V gene end was trimmed by 6 bases and the J gene end by 3 bases; junction bases not matched to a gene: 8. DNA of the CDR3: TGTGCCAGCAGGGGGACAGGGGAAGGTGACAATCAGCCCCAGCATTTT. Translating it yields CASRGTGEGDNQPQHF.

This clonotype was detected many times. The rearrangement links TRBV28 to TRBJ2-3; 10 bases fit TRBD1. CDR3 size: 16 residues. V lost 5 bases to trimming and J lost 3 bases; unmatched junction nucleotides: 8. The germline V gene encodes CDR1 MDHEN and CDR2 SYDVKM. Here the CDR3 DNA reads TGTGCCAGCAGTAAGCCCCCGGGACAGGGGACAGATACGCAGTATTTT. It yields the protein CASSKPPGQGTDTQYF.

Ten or more counts support this clonotype. V gene TRBV11-2 combines with J gene TRBJ2-7; TRBD1 matches at 8 bases. Germline CDR1 is SGHAT and CDR2 is FQNNGV. The V segment lost 0 bases and the J segment 7 bases; nucleotides outside the gene matches: 2. CDR3 size: 13 residues. CDR3 in amino acids: CASSLDQGAEQYF. In DNA, the CDR3 is TGTGCCAGCAGCTTAGACCAGGGGGCGGAGCAGTACTTC.

This clonotype was counted ten times or more. V gene TRBV7-9 combines with J gene TRBJ1-2; D uncertain. V was cut by 1 base and J by 1 base, with 4 bases left in between. The CDR3 consists of 13 residues. CDR1 is SEHNR and CDR2 is FQNEAQ in the germline V gene (reference sequence). The chain's CDR3 is CASSLDSNYGYTF. CDR3 nucleotides: TGTGCCAGCAGCTTAGACAGTAACTATGGCTACACCTTC.

The V and J genes are TRBV18 and TRBJ2-3, with TRBD1 matching over 10 bases. In germline, CDR1 is KGHSH, CDR2 LQKENI. J lost 6 bases, V lost 10 bases, and 7 bases had no gene match. The CDR3 totals 13 residues. This CDR3 is CATAGQGLDTQYF. The CDR3 DNA follows: TGTGCCACCGCGGGACAGGGGCTCGATACGCAGTATTTT. Full variable domain (outside the CDR3, taken from reference TRBV18 and TRBJ2-3): NAGVMQNPRHLVRRRGQEARLRCSPMKGHSHVYWYRQLPEEGLKFMVYLQKENIIDESGMPKERFSAEFPKEGPSILRIQQVVRGDSAAYFCATAGQGLDTQYFGPGTRLTVL.

This clonotype appeared many times. The rearrangement links TRBV5-4 to TRBJ2-7; TRBD1 matches 9 bases. The trim removed 2 bases at V and 2 bases at J, leaving 5 bases unmatched. This CDR3 is 15 amino acids long. Germline V gene sequence: CDR1 SGHNT, CDR2 YYREEE (reference sequence). The CDR3 nucleotides are TGTGCCAGCAGCTTACCGGGACAGGGCCCCTACGAGCAGTACTTC. It yields the protein CASSLPGQGPYEQYF.

The rearrangement joins TRBV5-1 to TRBJ2-2; tentatively, D is TRBD2 (5 bases). This CDR3 is built from 14 residues. Germline CDR1 SGHRS, CDR2 YFSETQ. V lost 4 bases and J lost 4, with 11 bases in between. The CDR3 DNA reads as TGCGCCAGCAGCAGGGAAACTAGCACCGGGGAGCTGTTTTTT. This codes for CASSRETSTGELFF. Drawing the rest from reference TRBV5-1 and TRBJ2-2, the complete variable domain is KAGVTQTPRYLIKTRGQQVTLSCSPISGHRSVSWYQQTPGQGLQFLFEYFSETQRNKGNFPGRFSGRQFSNSRSEMNVSTLELGDSALYLCASSRETSTGELFFGEGSRLTVL.

The chain carries TRBV20-1 and TRBJ2-5, with 7 nucleotides matching TRBD2. The length of the CDR3 is 13 residues. The junction had 4 bases not matched to a gene; V was cut back by 4 bases and J by 2 bases. Germline V lookup: CDR1 DFQATT, CDR2 SNEGSKA (reference sequence). The DNA for the CDR3 is TGCAGTGCTAACGCCGGGGGGCAAGAGACCCAGTACTTC. Translation gives CSANAGGQETQYF.

This clonotype has ten or more counts. This chain links TRBV10-3 with TRBJ1-6; D not certain. The CDR3 spans 14 residues. V lost 6 bases to trimming and J lost 10 bases, with 16 bases between them. Germline values: CDR1 ENHRY, CDR2 SYGVKD. Here the CDR3 reads CAIRTAFGDSPLHF. The CDR3 bases are TGTGCCATCAGGACGGCTTTTGGTGACTCACCCCTCCACTTT.

This clonotype has ten or more counts. The chain joins TRBV20-1 to TRBJ2-3, with D perhaps being TRBD1 or TRBD2 (6 bases each). Per the germline V gene, CDR1 is DFQATT and CDR2 is SNEGSKA (reference sequence). V dropped 0 bases and J dropped 5 bases, with 15 bases sitting between them. CDR3 size: 15 residues. The chain's CDR3 is CSARDARGPLDTQYF. The DNA for the CDR3 is TGCAGTGCTAGAGATGCCCGGGGGCCGCTAGATACGCAGTATTTT.

This clonotype was detected ten times or more. This rearrangement joins TRBV20-1 to TRBJ2-7, with D uncertain. From germline, CDR1 is DFQATT and CDR2 SNEGSKA (reference sequence). The V end lost 6 bases, the J end lost 9 bases, and 12 bases lay between the germline ends. This CDR3 contains 10 residues. DNA of the CDR3: TGCAGTGCGCGAGAGGTATGGCAGTACTTC. Translating it yields CSAREVWQYF.

In this sample, this clonotype turned up a few times. This chain joins TRBV27 and TRBJ2-7; 13 nucleotides line up with TRBD2. The CDR3 is made up of 15 amino acids. Germline lookup yields CDR1 MNHEY and CDR2 SMNVEV (reference sequence). The junction had 1 base not matched to a gene; V was cut back by 2 bases and J by 3 bases. CDR3 DNA: TGTGCCAGCAGTTTAGGACTAGCGGGGGTCTACGAGCAGTACTTC. The encoded protein is CASSLGLAGVYEQYF.

This clonotype has just a few counts. This chain connects TRBV20-1 to TRBJ1-4; 8 bases are shared with TRBD1. J gave up 7 bases and V 0 bases, and 7 bases lay outside the gene matches. This CDR3 is 15 amino acids long. Per germline, CDR1 DFQATT and CDR2 SNEGSKA (reference sequence). CDR3 bases: TGCAGTGCTAGAGATCCCAGGGGGCAGATTGAAAAACTGTTTTTT. Protein sequence: CSARDPRGQIEKLFF.

This sequence joins TRBV20-1 and TRBJ2-1; 8 bases map to TRBD1. This CDR3 has 14 amino acids. Germline V lookup: CDR1 DFQATT, CDR2 SNEGSKA (reference sequence). Unmatched junction bases numbered 11, after V lost 6 bases and J lost 7 bases. The CDR3 spells CSAMDREAVNEQFF. CDR3 in DNA: TGCAGTGCAATGGACAGGGAGGCGGTAAATGAGCAGTTCTTC.